This T cell receptor (beta chain) appears in the sequencing data of a study of technical replicates of blood from a few donors. The method was immunoSEQ multiplex PCR; TCRdb's version includes in-frame clones alone and lacks a portion of them. The sample yields fewer than 90,000 clones, 90% to 95% seen once. CDR1 is SQVTM and CDR2 is ANQGSEA in the germline V gene. V was shortened by 5 bases and J by 4 bases, with 12 bases between the two germline ends. The CDR3 spans 14 residues. The sample was T cells isolated from PBMCs. This sequence originates from a human donor in good health. The rearrangement uses TRBV29-1 and TRBJ2-6, with D maybe TRBD1 (5 bases). The CDR3 nucleotides read TGCAGCGTTCAGACAGTGCCCGGGGCCAACGTCCTGACTTTC. Its translation: CSVQTVPGANVLTF.